The sequence of this T cell receptor beta chain was determined in a study of T cell clusters in autoimmune cytopenias. General study results and limits: TRB repertoire shifts in secondary cytopenia and chronic lymphocytic leukemia mostly reflected lymphoma, not autoimmunity. Primary autoimmune cytopenia patients appeared to lack physiological T cell clusters present in healthy donors.

The CDR3 is 13 residues long. About this clonotype: As yet, its antigen is unknown.

TRB was amplified by touch-down multiplex PCR, primer pools A and B combined. TCRdb reprocessed the multiplex PCR reads, keeping one entry per CDR3 protein, no DNA. This sample's table reports about 8,100 distinct CDR3 sequences. Roughly 38,000 genome equivalents of blood DNA were amplified for TRB. The clonotype originates from a human donor with an autoimmune cytopenia or autoimmune hepatitis (not recorded which). V gene TRBV12-3 or TRBV12-4 combines with J gene TRBJ1-1; absent DNA, TCRdb's TRBD1 call cannot be checked. The sample was peripheral blood. Here the CDR3 reads CASSNIRGTEAFF.